The T cell receptor beta chain described here comes from a study of blood T cell dynamics during melanoma immunotherapy (dated by TCRdb to 2020 to 2021). For the study in its entirety: All patients had metastatic melanoma and were given first-line pembrolizumab or nivolumab plus ipilimumab as standard of care in the United Kingdom. A training cohort was formed from consecutive patients, and a further independent group of patients from the same centre was pooled into an external validation set. To find early correlates of response, the study profiled the peripheral T cell receptor repertoires of patients with metastatic melanoma both before and after one cycle of checkpoint inhibitor therapy. Overall study results and their limits: The relatively small sample size was acknowledged as potentially limiting generalization of the results. A bifurcated reorganization of the PBMC repertoire at W3, with increased clonality or increased diversity, was observed in patients who later achieved disease control, unlike in progressors. The study could not determine whether the T cell clones driving repertoire changes were melanoma-specific or reflected general immune activation.

The time point label on this specimen signifies: week 3, after first cycle of checkpoint inhibitor. Blood was sampled before treatment (T0) and at week 3 (W3), after the first cycle of checkpoint blockade. Except for a couple of patients with rapid clinical progression, response was assessed 12 weeks after the first infusion by RECIST 1.1; disease control meant complete response, partial response or stable disease. Patients were excluded for prior systemic cancer treatment, concomitant immunosuppressant therapy or synchronous other active malignancies. Both bulk PBMC and plasma cell-free DNA were sequenced for TCR beta so that circulating cells and T cell turnover could be tracked. PBMC were isolated from blood with Lymphoprep and SepMate tubes, followed by red cell lysis. QIAamp DNA Blood Mini kits were used to extract DNA from PBMC and sorted T cell subsets. As concerns this clone: The antigen it binds to is not known. The junction departs from the called germline gene at one end, perhaps through a read error.

A fixed 350 ng of DNA was loaded for every bulk PBMC sample. The immunoSEQ TCRb Assay kit was used according to manufacturer instructions to amplify TCR beta CDR3 sequences from genomic DNA. The KAPA Library Quantification Kit for Illumina platforms was used to quantify pooled libraries by qPCR. Pooled libraries were clustered at roughly 0.55-1.1 pM and sequenced on an Illumina NextSeq 500. Per the authors' processing: TCR data were analyzed with immunoSEQ ANALYZER and the R LymphoSeq package. A rearrangement efficiency score was calculated as productive divided by the sum of productive and non-productive CDR3 sequences. Clonality was measured with the Gini coefficient and diversity with the Renyi index at alpha=1, compared pairwise between timepoints within each patient. In LymphoSeq, clonal relatedness was computed with an edit distance of 3 and repertoire similarity was computed with the Bhattacharyya coefficient. Linear discriminant analysis on week-3 changes in clonality and diversity was built with the R MASS and caret packages to classify response. In its TCRdb copy, this immuneACCESS table keeps in-frame sequences only and misses some clones. Where compared with another copy, unresolved V genes explain less than half of these, and the others have no known cause. The V and J calls and the clone size are those of that table, but D and trimming were determined from the DNA. The sample data list 10,000 to 12,000 clones, and roughly 88% of these were observed just once. The top ten hold 5% to 7.5% of the sample.

CDR1 and CDR2, looked up from the germline V gene, are SGHVS and FQNEAQ. The CDR3 contains 15 residues, cysteine and phenylalanine counted. Just CDR3 DNA is preserved here, 45 bases in frame from base 1. Material: blood, obtained from a patient treated with checkpoint blockade. This receptor chain uses TRBV7-8 and TRBJ2-7, with TRBD1 identical over 9 junction bases. This clonotype was sampled from a human donor with melanoma. The CDR3 loop reads CASTLEQGAPYEQYF. The nucleotides are TGTGCCAGCACCTTAGAACAGGGGGCCCCCTACGAGCAGTACTTC.